The present entry profiles one TCR beta chain with its context. Germline V gene lookup returns CDR1 LGHDT and CDR2 YNNKEL (reference sequence). The CDR3 is 17 amino acids. The V gene lost 0 bases and the J gene lost 3 bases, with 14 bases spanning the gap. The sample is drawn from a study of patients and donors after allogeneic stem cell transplantation. TCRdb fed the RT-PCR reads into MiXCR, producing one record per CDR3 protein. This sample carries about 150,000 distinct CDR3 sequences, 20% to 25% of them seen once, and the ten largest clones take roughly 27%. The sequence was obtained from a human donor who was either an allogeneic HSCT recipient or a stem cell or donor lymphocyte infusion donor (not recorded which). It is not recorded whose cells these are; they may come from a transplant donor. The V gene is TRBV3-1, the J gene TRBJ2-2; maybe TRBD1 (5 bases). Sample: blood, either unsorted or a sorted T cell fraction (not recorded which). The CDR3 region is CASSQDRKQGDTGELFF. The CDR3 DNA sequence: TGTGCCAGCAGCCAAGATCGAAAGCAGGGCGACACCGGGGAGCTGTTTTTT.